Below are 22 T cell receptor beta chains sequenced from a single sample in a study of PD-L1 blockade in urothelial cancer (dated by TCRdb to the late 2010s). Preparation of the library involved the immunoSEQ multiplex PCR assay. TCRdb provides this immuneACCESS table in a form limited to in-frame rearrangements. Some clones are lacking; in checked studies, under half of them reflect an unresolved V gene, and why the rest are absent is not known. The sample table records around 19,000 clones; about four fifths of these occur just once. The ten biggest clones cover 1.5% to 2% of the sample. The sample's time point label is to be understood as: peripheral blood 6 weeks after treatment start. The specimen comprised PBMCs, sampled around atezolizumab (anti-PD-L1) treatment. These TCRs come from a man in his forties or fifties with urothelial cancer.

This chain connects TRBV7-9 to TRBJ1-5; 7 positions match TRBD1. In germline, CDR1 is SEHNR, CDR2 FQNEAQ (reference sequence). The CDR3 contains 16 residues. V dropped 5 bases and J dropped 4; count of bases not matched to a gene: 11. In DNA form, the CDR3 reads TGTGCCAGCAGCCCCACCGGCAGGGGGAGAAATCAGCCCCAGCATTTT. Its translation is CASSPTGRGRNQPQHF.

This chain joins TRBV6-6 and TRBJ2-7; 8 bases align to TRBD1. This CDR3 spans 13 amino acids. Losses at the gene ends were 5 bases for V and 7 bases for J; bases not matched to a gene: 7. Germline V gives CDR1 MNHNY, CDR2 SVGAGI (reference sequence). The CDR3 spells CASSATGAGEQYV. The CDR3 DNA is TGTGCCAGCAGTGCGACAGGGGCTGGAGAGCAGTACGTC.

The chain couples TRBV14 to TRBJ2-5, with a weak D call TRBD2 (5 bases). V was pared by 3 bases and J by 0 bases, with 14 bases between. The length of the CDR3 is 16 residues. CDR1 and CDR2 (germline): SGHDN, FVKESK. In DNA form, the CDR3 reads TGTGCCAGCAGCCACGGCAGACTAATGTACCAAGAGACCCAGTACTTC. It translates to CASSHGRLMYQETQYF. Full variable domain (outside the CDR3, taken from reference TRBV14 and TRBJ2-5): EAGVTQFPSHSVIEKGQTVTLRCDPISGHDNLYWYRRVMGKEIKFLLHFVKESKQDESGMPNNRFLAERTGGTYSTLKVQPAELEDSGVYFCASSHGRLMYQETQYFGPGTRLLVL.

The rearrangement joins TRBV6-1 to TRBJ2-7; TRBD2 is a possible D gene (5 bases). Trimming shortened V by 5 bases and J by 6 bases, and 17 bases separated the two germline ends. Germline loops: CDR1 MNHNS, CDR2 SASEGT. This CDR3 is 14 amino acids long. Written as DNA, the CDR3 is TGTGCCAGCAGTAATCTAGCTGGGTACAGCGAGCAGTACTTC. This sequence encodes CASSNLAGYSEQYF.

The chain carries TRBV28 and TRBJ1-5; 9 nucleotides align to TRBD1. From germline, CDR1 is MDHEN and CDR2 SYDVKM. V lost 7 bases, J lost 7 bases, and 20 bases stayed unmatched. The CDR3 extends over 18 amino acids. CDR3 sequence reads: CASTEQGARMVSRQPQHF. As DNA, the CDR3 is TGTGCCAGCACCGAACAGGGGGCGCGAATGGTGTCCAGACAGCCCCAGCATTTT.

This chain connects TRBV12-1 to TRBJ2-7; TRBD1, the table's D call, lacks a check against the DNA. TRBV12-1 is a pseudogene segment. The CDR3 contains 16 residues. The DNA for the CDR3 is TGTGCCAGCAGCCCATTACCGGGACAGGCGAACTACGAGCAGTACTTC. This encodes CASSPLPGQANYEQYF.

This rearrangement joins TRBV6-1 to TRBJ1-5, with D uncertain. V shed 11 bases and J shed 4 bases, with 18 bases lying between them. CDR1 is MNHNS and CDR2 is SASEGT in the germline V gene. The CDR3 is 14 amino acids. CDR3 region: CAGAERLGNQPQHF. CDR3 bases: TGTGCCGGTGCGGAGAGGCTCGGAAATCAGCCCCAGCATTTT.

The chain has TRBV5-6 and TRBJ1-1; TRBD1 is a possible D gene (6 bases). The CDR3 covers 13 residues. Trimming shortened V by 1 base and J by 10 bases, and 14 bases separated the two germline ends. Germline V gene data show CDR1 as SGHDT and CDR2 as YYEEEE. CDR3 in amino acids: CASSLTRQGRAFF. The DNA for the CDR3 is TGTGCCAGCAGCTTGACCCGGCAGGGGAGAGCTTTCTTT.

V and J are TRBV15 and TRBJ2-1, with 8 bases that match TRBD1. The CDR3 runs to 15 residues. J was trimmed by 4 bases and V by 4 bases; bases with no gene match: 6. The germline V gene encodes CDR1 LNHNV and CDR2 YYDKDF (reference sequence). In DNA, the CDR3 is TGTGCCACCAGCATCCTGGACAGGGCATACAATGAGCAGTTCTTC. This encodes CATSILDRAYNEQFF.

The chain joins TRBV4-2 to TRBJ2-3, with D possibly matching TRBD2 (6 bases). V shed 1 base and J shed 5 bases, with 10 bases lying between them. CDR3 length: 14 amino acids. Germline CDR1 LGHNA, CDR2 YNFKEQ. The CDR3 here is CASSQVGGGDTQYF. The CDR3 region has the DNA TGTGCCAGCAGCCAAGTGGGGGGAGGAGATACGCAGTATTTT.

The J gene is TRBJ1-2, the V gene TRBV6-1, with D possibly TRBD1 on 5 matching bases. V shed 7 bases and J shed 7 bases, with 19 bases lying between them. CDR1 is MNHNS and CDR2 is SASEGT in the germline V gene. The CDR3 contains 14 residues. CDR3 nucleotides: TGTGCCAGCACCCCCGCGGACACCGTCGGTGGCTACACCTTC. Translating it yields CASTPADTVGGYTF.

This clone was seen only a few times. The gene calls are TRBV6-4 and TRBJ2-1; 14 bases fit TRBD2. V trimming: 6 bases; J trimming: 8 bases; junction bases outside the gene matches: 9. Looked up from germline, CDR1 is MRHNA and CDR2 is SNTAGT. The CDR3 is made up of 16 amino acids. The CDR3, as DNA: TGTGCCAGCAGCGACGTCGGGACTAGCGGGAGCCATGAGCAGTTCTTC. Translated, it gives CASSDVGTSGSHEQFF.

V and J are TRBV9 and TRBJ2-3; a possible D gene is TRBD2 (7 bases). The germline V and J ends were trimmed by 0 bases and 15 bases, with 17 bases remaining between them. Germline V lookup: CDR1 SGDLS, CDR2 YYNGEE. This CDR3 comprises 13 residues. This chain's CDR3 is CASSVGSGGFQYF. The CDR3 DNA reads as TGTGCCAGCAGCGTAGGGTCGGGGGGCTTCCAATATTTT.

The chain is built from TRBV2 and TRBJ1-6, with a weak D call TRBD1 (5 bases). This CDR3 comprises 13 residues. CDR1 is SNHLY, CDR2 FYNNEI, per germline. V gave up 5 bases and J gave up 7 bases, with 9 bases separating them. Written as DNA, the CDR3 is TGTGCCAGCAGTCAGGGTGAGAATTCACCCCTCCACTTT. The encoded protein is CASSQGENSPLHF.

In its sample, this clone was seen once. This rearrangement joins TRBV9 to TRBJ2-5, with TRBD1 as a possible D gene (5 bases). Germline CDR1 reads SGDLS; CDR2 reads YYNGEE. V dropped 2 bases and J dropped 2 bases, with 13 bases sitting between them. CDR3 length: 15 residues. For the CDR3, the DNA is TGTGCCAGCAGCGTCCAGGGTTGGAAACAAGAGACCCAGTACTTC. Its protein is CASSVQGWKQETQYF. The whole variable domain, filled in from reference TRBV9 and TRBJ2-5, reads DSGVTQTPKHLITATGQRVTLRCSPRSGDLSVYWYQQSLDQGLQFLIQYYNGEERAKGNILERFSAQQFPDLHSELNLSSLELGDSALYFCASSVQGWKQETQYFGPGTRLLVL.

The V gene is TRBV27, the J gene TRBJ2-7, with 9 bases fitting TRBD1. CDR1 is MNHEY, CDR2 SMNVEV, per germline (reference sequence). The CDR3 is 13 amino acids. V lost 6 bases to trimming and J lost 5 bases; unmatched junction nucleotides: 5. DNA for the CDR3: TGTGCCAGCAGACGGACAGGGGCCCACGAGCAGTACTTC. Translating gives CASRRTGAHEQYF.

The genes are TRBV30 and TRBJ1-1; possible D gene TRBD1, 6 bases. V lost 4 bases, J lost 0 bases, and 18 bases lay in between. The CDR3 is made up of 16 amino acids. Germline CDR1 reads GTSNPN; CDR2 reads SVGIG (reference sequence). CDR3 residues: CAWMPPGAVMNTEAFF. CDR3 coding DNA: TGTGCCTGGATGCCCCCAGGGGCCGTGATGAACACTGAAGCTTTCTTT. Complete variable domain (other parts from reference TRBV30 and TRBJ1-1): SQTIHQWPATLVQPVGSPLSLECTVEGTSNPNLYWYRQAAGRGLQLLFYSVGIGQISSEVPQNLSASRPQDRQFILSSKKLLLSDSGFYLCAWMPPGAVMNTEAFFGQGTRLTVV.

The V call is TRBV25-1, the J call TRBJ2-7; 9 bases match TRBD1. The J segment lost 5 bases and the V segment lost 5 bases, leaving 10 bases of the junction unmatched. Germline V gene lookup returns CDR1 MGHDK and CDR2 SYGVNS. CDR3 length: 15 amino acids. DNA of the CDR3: TGTGCCAGCAGTTCGCGGGACAGGGCTTTTCACGAGCAGTACTTC. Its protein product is CASSSRDRAFHEQYF.

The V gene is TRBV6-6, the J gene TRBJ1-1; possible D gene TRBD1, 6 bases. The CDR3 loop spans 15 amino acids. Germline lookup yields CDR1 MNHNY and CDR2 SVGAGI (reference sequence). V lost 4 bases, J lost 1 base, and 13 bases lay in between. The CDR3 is CASSFSGGANTEAFF. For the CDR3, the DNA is TGTGCCAGCAGTTTCTCGGGGGGGGCGAACACTGAAGCTTTCTTT.

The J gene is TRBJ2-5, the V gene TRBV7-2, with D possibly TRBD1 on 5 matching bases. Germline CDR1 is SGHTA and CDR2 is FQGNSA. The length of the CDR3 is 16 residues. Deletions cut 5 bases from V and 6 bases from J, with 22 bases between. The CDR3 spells CASSTDSSRPLKTQYF. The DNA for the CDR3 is TGTGCCAGCAGCACCGACAGTAGCCGTCCGTTGAAGACCCAGTACTTC.

For the CDR3, the DNA is TGTGCCAGCCGCTCCCGGGGTGGGGTATCTGAAGCTTTCTTT. It is translated as CASRSRGGVSEAFF. This chain connects TRBV7-9 to TRBJ1-1; D remains ambiguous. Germline CDR1 reads SEHNR; CDR2 reads FQNEAQ (reference sequence). The CDR3 runs 14 residues. Trimming stripped 8 bases from V and 6 bases from J, with 19 bases between.

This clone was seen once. CDR3 nucleotide sequence: TGTGCCAGCAGTTTAGCGGGGTCCTCGCTTTACAATGAGCAGTTCTTC. Its translation is CASSLAGSSLYNEQFF. This rearrangement joins TRBV5-4 to TRBJ2-1, with 8 bases that match TRBD2. The length of the CDR3 is 16 residues. The germline CDR1 and CDR2 sequences are SGHNT and YYREEE (reference sequence). The J segment lost 4 bases and the V segment lost 5 bases, leaving 11 bases of the junction unmatched.